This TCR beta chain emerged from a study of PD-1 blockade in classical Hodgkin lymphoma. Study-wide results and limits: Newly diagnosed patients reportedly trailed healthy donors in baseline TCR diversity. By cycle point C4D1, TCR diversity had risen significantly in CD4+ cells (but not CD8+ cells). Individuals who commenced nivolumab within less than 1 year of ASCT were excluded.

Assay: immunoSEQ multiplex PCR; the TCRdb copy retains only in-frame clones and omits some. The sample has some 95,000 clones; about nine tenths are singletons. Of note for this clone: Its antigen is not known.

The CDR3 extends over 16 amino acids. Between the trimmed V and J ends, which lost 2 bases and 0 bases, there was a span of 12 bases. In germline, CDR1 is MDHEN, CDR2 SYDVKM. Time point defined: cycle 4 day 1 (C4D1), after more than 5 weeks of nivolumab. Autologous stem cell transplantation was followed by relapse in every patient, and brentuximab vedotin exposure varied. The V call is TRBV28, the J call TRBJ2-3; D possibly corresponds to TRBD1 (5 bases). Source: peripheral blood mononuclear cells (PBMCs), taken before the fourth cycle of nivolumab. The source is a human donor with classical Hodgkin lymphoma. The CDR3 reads CASSLPTAGSTDTQYF. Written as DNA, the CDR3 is TGTGCCAGCAGTTTACCGACAGCCGGAAGCACAGATACGCAGTATTTT.